This TCR beta chain was captured by sequencing in a study of T cells in Graves' hyperthyroidism and ophthalmopathy. It was RNA transcripts that yielded the amplified TCR beta CDR3 regions. The HTBI primer set was used in a first-round RT-PCR of the TCR CDR3. Each CDR3 protein gets one entry after TCRdb re-called the multiplex PCR reads with MiXCR. The table lists around 540,000 distinct CDR3 sequences, around 46% of them singletons. As for this clonotype: What it binds is unknown.

This CDR3 spans 13 amino acids. The germline gives CDR1 SNHLY, CDR2 FYNNEI. The V end was cut by 4 bases, the J end by 6 bases, with 12 bases between. Points from the study as a whole: Onset of ophthalmopathy came a median roughly 6.9 months after the model predicted it.

Stable disease denoted Graves' hyperthyroidism without ophthalmopathy progression within 18 months. The chain joins TRBV2 to TRBJ1-2, with D possibly being TRBD1 (5 bases). The sequenced material came from peripheral blood or thyroid tissue (not recorded which). This TCR was sampled from a young woman with Graves' hyperthyroidism. The CDR3 nucleotides read TGTGCCAGCAGTGTTGGGACGAGTGATGGCTACACCTTC. This encodes CASSVGTSDGYTF.